This TCR beta chain originates from a study of cytomegalovirus exposure and HLA in healthy donors. Whole-study results and caveats: There were 164 TCR beta chains listed as cytomegalovirus-associated.

60 Vbeta and 13 Jbeta primers were used in PCR. Clones were sequenced by immunoSEQ multiplex PCR, and TCRdb holds only the in-frame ones, with some missing. The sample contains 110,000 or so clones, 65% to 85% of which appear only once. The ends lost 0 bases at V and 2 bases at J; junction bases unmatched: 6. Germline assignment: CDR1 MNHNY and CDR2 SVGAGI (reference sequence). The CDR3 totals 16 residues. Note on this clone: Antigen: not known.

The TCR was taken from a man in his forties or fifties in good health and CMV-seropositive. Sequenced material: PBMCs. The genes are TRBV6-6 and TRBJ1-2, with 7 bases matching TRBD1. The CDR3 sequence: CASSYSLGTENYGYTF. Here the CDR3 DNA reads TGTGCCAGCAGTTACTCTTTGGGGACAGAGAACTATGGCTACACCTTC.